These 23 T cell receptor beta chains originate from one sample sequenced in a study of T cells in Graves' hyperthyroidism and ophthalmopathy. Amplification of TCR beta CDR3 regions used RNA as the template. TCR CDR3 regions were first amplified by RT-PCR with HTBI primers. TCRdb used MiXCR to reprocess the multiplex PCR reads, holding one entry per CDR3 protein. The table shows hundreds of thousands of distinct CDR3 sequences, with under 20% occurring only once. The sample taken for sequencing was blood. The receptors here all came from a woman in her thirties with Graves' hyperthyroidism.

This clonotype was counted many times. The chain employs TRBV6-4 and TRBJ2-3, with 10 bases aligning to TRBD2. CDR3 size: 15 residues. Per the germline V gene, CDR1 is MRHNA and CDR2 is SNTAGT. Losses at the gene ends were 3 bases for V and 6 bases for J; bases not matched to a gene: 6. The CDR3 protein is CASSELAGARDTQYF. The CDR3 nucleotides read TGTGCCAGCAGTGAGCTAGCGGGAGCGAGGGATACGCAGTATTTT.

This clonotype was detected ten times or more. The chain uses TRBV2 and TRBJ1-3; D gene unclear. This CDR3 comprises 15 residues. V dropped 3 bases and J dropped 0 bases, with 9 bases sitting between them. Germline values: CDR1 SNHLY, CDR2 FYNNEI. The CDR3 bases are TGTGCCAGCAGTGAGTTGCTAGCCTCTGGAAACACCATATATTTT. Translating it yields CASSELLASGNTIYF.

This chain uses TRBV11-3 with TRBJ2-1; tentative D call: TRBD2 (5 bases). Germline values: CDR1 SGHNT, CDR2 YENEEA. The CDR3 extends over 14 amino acids. Trimming took 3 bases from V and 4 from J, leaving 10 bases between them. CDR3 in amino acids: CASSFLGLYNEQFF. The CDR3 DNA reads TGTGCCAGCAGCTTTCTTGGACTTTACAATGAGCAGTTCTTC.

V gene TRBV6-1 combines with J gene TRBJ1-3; 11 bases map to TRBD1. In germline, CDR1 is MNHNS, CDR2 SASEGT. This CDR3 comprises 17 residues. Trimming took 10 bases from V and 2 from J; bases not matched to a gene: 13. The CDR3 is CATRTGGYGGTGNTIYF. The CDR3 DNA is TGTGCCACCAGGACAGGGGGCTATGGAGGAACTGGAAACACCATATATTTT.

The rearrangement joins TRBV11-3 to TRBJ2-1, with a weak D call TRBD2 (6 bases). The CDR3 sequence is 13 residues long. V lost 5 bases to trimming and J lost 8 bases, with 13 bases between them. The V gene's germline CDR1 is SGHNT and CDR2 YENEEA. CDR3 sequence (DNA): TGTGCCAGCAGCCCGGAGGGCCCTTATGAGCAGTTCTTC. Translation: CASSPEGPYEQFF.

Many counts were recorded for this clonotype. The V call is TRBV28, the J call TRBJ2-3, with TRBD2 matching 7 bases. The CDR3 extends over 15 amino acids. V dropped 5 bases and J dropped 1; count of bases not matched to a gene: 6. Germline V gives CDR1 MDHEN, CDR2 SYDVKM. Written as DNA, the CDR3 is TGTGCCAGCAGTCCCCGGGGAGGGGGCACAGATACGCAGTATTTT. Encoded protein: CASSPRGGGTDTQYF.

This clonotype was recorded many times. J is TRBJ1-5 and V is TRBV28; D unclear. The CDR3 extends over 15 amino acids. Germline assignment: CDR1 MDHEN and CDR2 SYDVKM. The V end was cut by 2 bases, the J end by 3 bases, with 11 bases between. The CDR3 coding sequence is TGTGCCAGCAGTTTACCAGGTCCTCCCAATCAGCCCCAGCATTTT. Its protein is CASSLPGPPNQPQHF.

This clonotype has a count of ten or more. This rearrangement joins TRBV28 to TRBJ2-7, with a possible D match to TRBD2 (6 bases). In germline, CDR1 is MDHEN, CDR2 SYDVKM. The CDR3 is made up of 14 amino acids. Trimming took 3 bases from V and 2 from J, leaving 11 bases between them. The CDR3 nucleotides read TGTGCCAGCAGTTTTGGCGGGATTGCCTACGAGCAGTACTTC. It codes for CASSFGGIAYEQYF.

As concerns this clonotype: A read error may explain this, as a much larger clone is one base away. The rearrangement uses TRBV5-1 and TRBJ2-7; 9 bases map to TRBD1. The germline CDR1 and CDR2 sequences are SGHRS and YFSETQ. The V gene end was trimmed by 4 bases and the J gene end by 6 bases; junction bases not matched to a gene: 8. The CDR3 runs 14 residues. The CDR3 reads CASSQGQGPREQYF. The CDR3 coding sequence is TGCGCCAGCAGCCAGGGACAGGGTCCCCGCGAGCAGTACTTC.

The CDR3 loop is CASHPGQGDEQYF. The CDR3 nucleotides are TGTGCCAGCCATCCGGGACAGGGCGACGAGCAGTACTTC. The chain combines TRBV2 with TRBJ2-7, with 9 bases that match TRBD1. This CDR3 comprises 13 residues. Per germline, CDR1 SNHLY and CDR2 FYNNEI. Trimming at V came to 8 bases and at J to 5 bases, leaving 7 bases not matched to a gene. The variable domain in full, with the rest retrieved from reference TRBV2 and TRBJ2-7, is EPEVTQTPSHQVTQMGQEVILRCVPISNHLYFYWYRQILGQKVEFLVSFYNNEISEKSEIFDDQFSVERPDGSNFTLKIRSTKLEDSAMYFCASHPGQGDEQYFGPGTRLTVT.

This chain joins TRBV7-9 and TRBJ1-2; maybe TRBD1 (6 bases). Germline V gene sequence: CDR1 SEHNR, CDR2 FQNEAQ (reference sequence). V lost 5 bases to trimming and J lost 8 bases, with 27 bases between them. The CDR3 length is 17 residues. CDR3 protein: CASSGQFLVGGKVGYTF. The CDR3 DNA is TGTGCCAGCAGCGGACAGTTTCTTGTGGGTGGCAAGGTCGGCTACACCTTC. The whole variable domain, remainder taken from reference TRBV7-9 and TRBJ1-2, is DTGVSQNPRHKITKRGQNVTFRCDPISEHNRLYWYRQTLGQGPEFLTYFQNEAQLEKSRLLSDRFSAERPKGSFSTLEIQRTEQGDSAMYLCASSGQFLVGGKVGYTFGSGTRLTVV.

The rearrangement uses TRBV4-2 and TRBJ2-2; 11 nucleotides align to TRBD2. Unmatched junction bases numbered 11, after V lost 4 bases and J lost 7 bases. The CDR3 sequence is 17 residues long. Germline V lookup: CDR1 LGHNA, CDR2 YNFKEQ. CDR3 residues: CASSPSIAGGPIGELFF. For the CDR3, the DNA is TGTGCCAGCAGCCCCTCCATAGCGGGAGGGCCGATCGGGGAGCTGTTTTTT.

This clonotype was counted between two and nine times. The rearrangement joins TRBV27 to TRBJ1-3; possible D gene TRBD1, 5 bases. The CDR3 has 14 residues. Trimming pared 5 bases from V and 4 bases from J, leaving 12 bases between. The germline V gene encodes CDR1 MNHEY and CDR2 SMNVEV (reference sequence). The CDR3 spells CASSERGRGNTIYF. The CDR3 DNA sequence: TGTGCCAGCAGTGAGAGGGGCCGCGGAAACACCATATATTTT.

This clonotype was detected only a few times. The chain employs TRBV10-1 and TRBJ2-7; D remains ambiguous. The CDR3 extends over 12 amino acids. The V end lost 3 bases, the J end lost 3 bases, and 6 bases lay between the germline ends. Germline CDR1 and CDR2: WNHNN and SYGVQD (reference sequence). As DNA, the CDR3 is TGCGCCAGCAGTGACCCGTTCTACGAGCAGTACTTC. It specifies CASSDPFYEQYF.

This clonotype was picked up many times. The chain recombines TRBV30 with TRBJ1-1, with D unresolved. Between the trimmed V and J ends, which lost 3 bases and 8 bases, there was a span of 10 bases. Germline lookup yields CDR1 GTSNPN and CDR2 SVGIG (reference sequence). This CDR3 has 11 residues. The CDR3 sequence is CAWRFGAEAFF. In DNA, the CDR3 is TGTGCCTGGAGGTTCGGTGCGGAAGCTTTCTTT.

This clonotype was picked up many times. J is TRBJ2-2 and V is TRBV30, with a possible D match to TRBD2 (5 bases). V shed 3 bases and J shed 7 bases, with 15 bases lying between them. The CDR3 length is 14 residues. Germline V gene sequence: CDR1 GTSNPN, CDR2 SVGIG (reference sequence). The DNA of the CDR3 is TGTGCCTGGAGGACGTCAGGAGGTGGCGGGGAGCTGTTTTTT. Its protein is CAWRTSGGGGELFF. Complete variable domain (other parts from reference TRBV30 and TRBJ2-2): SQTIHQWPATLVQPVGSPLSLECTVEGTSNPNLYWYRQAAGRGLQLLFYSVGIGQISSEVPQNLSASRPQDRQFILSSKKLLLSDSGFYLCAWRTSGGGGELFFGEGSRLTVL.

The chain links TRBV7-2 to TRBJ2-2; D may be TRBD2 (6 bases). This CDR3 has 12 residues. V lost 3 bases and J lost 8, with 7 bases in between. The V gene's germline CDR1 is SGHTA and CDR2 FQGNSA. The CDR3 sequence is CASSLGRGELFF. CDR3 nucleotides: TGTGCCAGCAGCTTGGGGAGGGGGGAGCTGTTTTTT.

This clonotype has just a few counts. V gene TRBV7-3 combines with J gene TRBJ1-1, with D maybe TRBD1 (5 bases). The V and J ends lost 3 bases and 1 base respectively, with 12 bases between them. Germline lookup yields CDR1 SGHTA and CDR2 FQGTGA. The CDR3 spans 15 residues. The CDR3 reads CASSFQTVPNTEAFF. CDR3 nucleotides: TGTGCCAGCAGCTTCCAGACAGTCCCGAACACTGAAGCTTTCTTT.

This clonotype was recorded a few times. The chain combines TRBV27 with TRBJ1-2, with 8 bases that match TRBD1. V was clipped by 2 bases and J by 7 bases; unmatched bases: 3. This CDR3 has 13 residues. The germline CDR1 and CDR2 sequences are MNHEY and SMNVEV (reference sequence). CDR3 nucleotide sequence: TGTGCCAGCAGTTTAGTTACAGGGGGTGGCTACACCTTC. Protein sequence: CASSLVTGGGYTF.

This clonotype was counted at least ten times. J is TRBJ2-2 and V is TRBV28, with 7 bases that match TRBD2. Per germline, CDR1 MDHEN and CDR2 SYDVKM. This CDR3 spans 16 amino acids. The trim removed 2 bases at V and 0 bases at J, leaving 3 bases unmatched. CDR3 DNA: TGTGCCAGCAGTTTAGTTGGGGGGGCGAACACCGGGGAGCTGTTTTTT. It specifies CASSLVGGANTGELFF. The full variable domain, completed using reference TRBV28 and TRBJ2-2, is DVKVTQSSRYLVKRTGEKVFLECVQDMDHENMFWYRQDPGLGLRLIYFSYDVKMKEKGDIPEGYSVSREKKERFSLILESASTNQTSMYLCASSLVGGANTGELFFGEGSRLTVL.

This clonotype was counted at least ten times. The chain employs TRBV5-1 and TRBJ1-5; 9 nucleotides align to TRBD1. V was pared by 3 bases and J by 5 bases, with 9 bases of the junction left unmatched. Germline loops: CDR1 SGHRS, CDR2 YFSETQ. The CDR3 loop spans 16 amino acids. The CDR3 DNA follows: TGCGCCAGCAGCTCGCGGACAGGGGCATGGTATCAGCCCCAGCATTTT. It is translated as CASSSRTGAWYQPQHF.

The V and J genes are TRBV6-1 and TRBJ2-6; D is ambiguous. V lost 5 bases and J 0 bases, leaving 5 bases between the germline ends. This CDR3 is 14 amino acids long. Germline V gives CDR1 MNHNS, CDR2 SASEGT. As DNA, the CDR3 is TGTGCCAGCAGTCGGGCCTCTGGGGCCAACGTCCTGACTTTC. Translating it yields CASSRASGANVLTF.

This clonotype appeared many times. The chain is built from TRBV5-1 and TRBJ1-2; 9 bases align to TRBD1. The CDR3 extends over 14 amino acids. The J segment lost 7 bases and the V segment lost 4 bases, leaving 8 bases of the junction unmatched. CDR1 is SGHRS and CDR2 is YFSETQ in the germline V gene. The CDR3 loop is CASSQTGGEIGYTF. CDR3 DNA: TGCGCCAGCAGCCAAACAGGGGGCGAGATTGGCTACACCTTC.